This T cell receptor beta chain emerged from a study of identical twins. Study-level results: Within cord blood, abundant beta clonotypes carried fewer insertions, but memory repertoires showed no such trend. When twins shared out-of-frame alpha sequences, those sequences had excess low generation probability.

The CDR3 sequence is 14 residues long. Germline CDR1 is ENHRY and CDR2 is SYGVKD. V gave up 8 bases and J gave up 4 bases, with 16 bases separating them. TCRdb processed the 5' RACE reads anew with MiXCR; each CDR3 protein has one entry. The sample records 1,800,000 or so distinct CDR3 sequences, about 30% being singletons. About this clonotype itself: The antigen is unknown.

This clonotype was sampled from a newborn girl in good health. The gene calls are TRBV10-3 and TRBJ2-3, with TRBD2 as a possible D gene (7 bases). Specimen: cord blood. The CDR3 sequence is CAIGGHGRADTQYF. The DNA of the CDR3 is TGTGCCATCGGGGGACATGGGAGGGCAGATACGCAGTATTTT.